This TCR beta chain originates from a study of T cells after posttransplantation cyclophosphamide. General study findings and limits: Recipient CMV seropositivity and CMV reactivation strongly tracked TRB clonality. Skin or GI-infiltrating T cells shared few TRB sequences with blood.

This clone was found many times. Its antigen is undetermined. Germline V gives CDR1 SGDLS, CDR2 YYNGEE. The CDR3 loop spans 15 amino acids. Trimming removed 4 bases from V and 2 bases from J; junction bases left unmatched: 2. Here immunoSEQ multiplex PCR was the method, and the copy in TCRdb shows in-frame clones only, minus some. The data show around 34,000 clones, none appearing only once, with roughly 6.7% held by the ten largest. The chain combines TRBV9 with TRBJ2-6; 8 bases line up with TRBD1. The receptor was isolated from a woman in her forties or fifties in good health and a related stem cell transplant donor. The sample comprised PBMCs. In nucleotides, the CDR3 is TGTGCCAGCAGCCCACAGGGGGCTGGGGCCAACGTCCTGACTTTC. It codes for CASSPQGAGANVLTF.